This T cell receptor (beta chain) was profiled in a study of CD4 T cells in relation to SARS-CoV-2 and coronaviruses. The study, taken as a whole, reports: In roughly 65% of donors, memory CD4+ clonotypes crossrecognized SARS-CoV-2 and at least one common cold coronavirus spike.

Losses at the gene ends were 4 bases for V and 6 bases for J; bases not matched to a gene: 8. The CDR3 is 14 residues long. Germline CDR1 SGHRS, CDR2 YFSETQ. With regard to this clone: What it recognizes is unknown.

CD4+ T cells from unexposed donors were obtained before the COVID-19 pandemic (2011-2018). Isolation of CD4+ T cells took place after 10 days in culture. Assay used: immunoSEQ multiplex PCR; TCRdb lists only in-frame clones, some missing. This table has around 31,000 clones, about three quarters appearing once. The chain carries TRBV5-1 and TRBJ2-7; 9 nucleotides line up with TRBD1. The sequence was obtained from a human donor in good health. The sequenced sample consisted of CD4+ T cells from PBMCs, cultured in vitro. The CDR3 reads CASSTGTGRVEQYF. The CDR3 DNA reads TGCGCCAGCAGCACCGGGACAGGGAGGGTCGAGCAGTACTTC.